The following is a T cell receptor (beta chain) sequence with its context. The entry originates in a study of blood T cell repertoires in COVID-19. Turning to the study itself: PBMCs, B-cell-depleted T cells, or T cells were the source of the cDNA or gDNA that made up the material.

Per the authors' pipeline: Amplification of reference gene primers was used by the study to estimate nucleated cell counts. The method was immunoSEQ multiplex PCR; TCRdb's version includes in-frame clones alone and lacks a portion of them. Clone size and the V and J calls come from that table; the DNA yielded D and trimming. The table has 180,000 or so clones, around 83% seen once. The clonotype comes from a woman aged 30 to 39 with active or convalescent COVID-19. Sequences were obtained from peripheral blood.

The CDR3 is CASRGQQEETQYF. CDR3 coding DNA: TGCGCCAGCAGAGGACAGCAAGAAGAGACCCAGTACTTC. The genes are TRBV10-2 and TRBJ2-5; maybe TRBD1 (6 bases). This CDR3 is 13 amino acids long. The germline V gene encodes CDR1 WSHSY and CDR2 SAAADI. Trimming took 6 bases from V and 3 from J, leaving 11 bases between them.